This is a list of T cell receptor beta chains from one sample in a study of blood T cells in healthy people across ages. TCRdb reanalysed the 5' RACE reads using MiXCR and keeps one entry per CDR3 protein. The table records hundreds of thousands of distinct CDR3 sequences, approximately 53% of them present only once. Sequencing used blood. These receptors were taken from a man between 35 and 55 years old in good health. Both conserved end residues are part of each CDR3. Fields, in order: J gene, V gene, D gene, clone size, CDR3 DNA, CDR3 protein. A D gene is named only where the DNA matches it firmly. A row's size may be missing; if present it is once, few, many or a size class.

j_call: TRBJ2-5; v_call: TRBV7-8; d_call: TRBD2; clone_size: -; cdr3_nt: TGTGCCAGCAGCTCCAATAGCGGGGGGGCGGAAGAGACCCAGTACTTC; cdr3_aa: CASSSNSGGAEETQYF
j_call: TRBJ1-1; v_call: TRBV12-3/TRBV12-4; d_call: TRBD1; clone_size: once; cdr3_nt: TGTGCCAGCAGGACAGTAAACAGGGGTTTAGGAGCTTTCTTT; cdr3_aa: CASRTVNRGLGAFF
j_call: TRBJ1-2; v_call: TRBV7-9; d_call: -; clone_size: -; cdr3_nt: TGTGCCAGCAGCGAGGGAACTTACTATGGCTACACCTTC; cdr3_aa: CASSEGTYYGYTF
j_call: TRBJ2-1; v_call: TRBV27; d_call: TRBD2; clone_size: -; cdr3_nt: TGTGCCAGCAGTTCTAGCGGGAGTGGGACTGAGCAGTTCTTC; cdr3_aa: CASSSSGSGTEQFF
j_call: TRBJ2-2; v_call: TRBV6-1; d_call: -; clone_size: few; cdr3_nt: TGTGCCAGCAGTACGTACACCGGGGAGCTGTTTTTT; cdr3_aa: CASSTYTGELFF
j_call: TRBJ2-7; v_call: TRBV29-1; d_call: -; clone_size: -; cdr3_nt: TGCAGCGTTGAAGGCTCACAGGGCTCCTACAATGAGCAGTACTTC; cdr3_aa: CSVEGSQGSYNEQYF
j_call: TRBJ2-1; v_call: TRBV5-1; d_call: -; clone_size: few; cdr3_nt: TGCGCCAGCAGCTTGGAACGGGCTAGGGATGAGCAGTTCTTC; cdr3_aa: CASSLERARDEQFF
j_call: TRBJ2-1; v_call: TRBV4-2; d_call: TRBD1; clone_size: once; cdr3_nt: TGTGCCAGCAGCCAAGATATAGCAGGGGGACAGATCAATGAGCAGTTCTTC; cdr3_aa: CASSQDIAGGQINEQFF
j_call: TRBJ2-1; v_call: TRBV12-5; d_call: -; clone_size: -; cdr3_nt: TGTGCTAGTGGGACAGGAAATGAGCAGTTCTTC; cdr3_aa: CASGTGNEQFF
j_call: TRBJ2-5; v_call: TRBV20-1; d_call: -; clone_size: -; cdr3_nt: TGCAGTGCTCCACGGGAGATTGGGACCCAGTACTTC; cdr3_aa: CSAPREIGTQYF
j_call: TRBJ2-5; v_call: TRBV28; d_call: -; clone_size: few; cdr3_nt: TGTGCCAGCAGTTTAAGTAAAGGCACCCAAGAGACCCAGTACTTC; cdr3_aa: CASSLSKGTQETQYF
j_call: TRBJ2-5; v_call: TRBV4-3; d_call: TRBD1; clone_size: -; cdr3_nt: TGCGCCAGCAGCCAAGATGGGGCAGGGGGTACAGAGACCCAGTACTTC; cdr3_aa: CASSQDGAGGTETQYF
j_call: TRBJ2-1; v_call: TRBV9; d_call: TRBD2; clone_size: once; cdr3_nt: TGTGCCAGCAGCGTAGTACTAGCGGGGCACGACAATGAGCAGTTCTTC; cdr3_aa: CASSVVLAGHDNEQFF
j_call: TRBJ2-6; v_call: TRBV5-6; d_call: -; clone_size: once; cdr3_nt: TGTGCCAGCAGCTATGGTGAAGCGGGGGCCAACGTCCTGACTTTC; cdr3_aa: CASSYGEAGANVLTF
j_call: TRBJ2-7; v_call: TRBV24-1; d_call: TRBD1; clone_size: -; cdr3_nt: TGTGCCACCAGTGGCCTCCCCGACAGGGTCGTAGTACGCGAGCAGTACTTC; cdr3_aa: CATSGLPDRVVVREQYF
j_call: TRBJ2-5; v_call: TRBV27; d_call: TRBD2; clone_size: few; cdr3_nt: TGTGCCAGCAGTTTCAGGACTAGCGGGAGAAAAGAGACCCAGTACTTC; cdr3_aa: CASSFRTSGRKETQYF
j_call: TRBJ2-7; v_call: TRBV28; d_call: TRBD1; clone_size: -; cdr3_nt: TGTGCCAGTCGACTGACAGGGGGAGGTTCCTACGAGCAGTACTTC; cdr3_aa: CASRLTGGGSYEQYF
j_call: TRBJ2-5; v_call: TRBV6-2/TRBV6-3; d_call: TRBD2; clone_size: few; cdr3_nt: TGTGCCAGCAACTCGCGCGGGAGGTGGGGAGAGACCCAGTACTTC; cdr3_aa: CASNSRGRWGETQYF
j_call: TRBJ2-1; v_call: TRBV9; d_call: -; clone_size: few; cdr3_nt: TGTGCCAGCAGCGTAGGCGGTGTAGGGAGCTCCTACAATGAGCAGTTCTTC; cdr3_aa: CASSVGGVGSSYNEQFF
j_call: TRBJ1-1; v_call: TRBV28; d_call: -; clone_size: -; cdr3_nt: TGTGCCAGCAGGATGCAGGGGAACACTGAAGCTTTCTTT; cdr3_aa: CASRMQGNTEAFF
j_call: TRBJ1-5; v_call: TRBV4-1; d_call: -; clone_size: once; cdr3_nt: TGCGCCAGCAGCCAAGAGTGGGGGGGGAGTCAGCCCCAGCATTTT; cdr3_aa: CASSQEWGGSQPQHF
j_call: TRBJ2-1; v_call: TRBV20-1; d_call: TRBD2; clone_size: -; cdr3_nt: TGCAGTGCTAGTCCTCTAATAGCGGGTAGCTCCTATAATGAGCAGTTCTTC; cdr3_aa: CSASPLIAGSSYNEQFF
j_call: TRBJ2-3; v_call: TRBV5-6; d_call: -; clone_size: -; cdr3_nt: TGTGCCAGCAGCCGAGGATTCCTGCCAGATACGCAGTATTTT; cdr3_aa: CASSRGFLPDTQYF